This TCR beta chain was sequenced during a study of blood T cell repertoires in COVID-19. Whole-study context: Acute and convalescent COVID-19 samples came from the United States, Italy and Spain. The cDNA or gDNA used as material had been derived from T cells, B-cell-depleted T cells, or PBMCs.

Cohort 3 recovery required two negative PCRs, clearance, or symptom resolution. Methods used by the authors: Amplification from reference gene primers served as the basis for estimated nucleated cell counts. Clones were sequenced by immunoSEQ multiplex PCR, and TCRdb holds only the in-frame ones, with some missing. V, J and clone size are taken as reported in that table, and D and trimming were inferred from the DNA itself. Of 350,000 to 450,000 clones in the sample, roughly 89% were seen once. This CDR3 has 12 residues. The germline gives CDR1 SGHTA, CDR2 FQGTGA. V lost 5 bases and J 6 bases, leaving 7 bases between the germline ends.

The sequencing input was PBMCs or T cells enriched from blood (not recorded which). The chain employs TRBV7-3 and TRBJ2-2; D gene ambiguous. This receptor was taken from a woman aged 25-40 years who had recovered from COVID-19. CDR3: CASSELAGELFF. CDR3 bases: TGTGCCAGCAGCGAGTTGGCCGGGGAGCTGTTTTTT.